This TCR beta chain emerged from a study of T cell changes during pregnancy in multiple sclerosis. Germline CDR1 is SGHDN and CDR2 is FVKESK. The CDR3 is 16 residues long. The junction had 5 bases not matched to a gene; V was cut back by 2 bases and J by 1 base. Sequencing was performed with immunoSEQ multiplex PCR; in TCRdb, only in-frame clones are kept and a portion is missing. The table records tens of thousands of clones, roughly 90% of them present only once. This clonotype was obtained from a female donor with multiple sclerosis, enrolled in a pregnancy study. V is TRBV14 and J is TRBJ1-1, with 9 bases lining up with TRBD1. Sequenced here: peripheral blood, sampled in the first trimester of pregnancy. CDR3 sequence reads: CASSQTGGYRNTEAFF. CDR3 in DNA: TGTGCCAGCAGCCAAACAGGGGGCTATCGGAACACTGAAGCTTTCTTT.